The TCR beta chain under discussion was sequenced for a study of blood T cell repertoires in COVID-19. Study at large: The United States, Italy and Spain supplied acute and convalescent COVID-19 samples.

In regard to this clone: Other DNA sequences from this sample encode an identical CDR3 as well.

Germline V gene lookup returns CDR1 SQVTM and CDR2 ANQGSEA. Trimming left V 6 bases short and J 2 bases short, with 7 bases between. The CDR3 sequence is 11 residues long. All enrollees were roughly 18 to 90 years old and from about 25 US areas. Symptom resolution, clearance, or two negative PCRs marked the recovered donors of Cohort 3. Original analysis: Researchers report that nucleated cell counts were estimated from reference gene primer amplification. Assay used: immunoSEQ multiplex PCR; TCRdb lists only in-frame clones, some missing. V, J and clone size were drawn from that table, and D and trimming were deduced from the DNA. The table records a few hundred thousand clones, over 65% of them present only once.

The receptor was isolated from a woman aged 60-70 years who had recovered from COVID-19. The sample taken for sequencing was PBMCs or T cells enriched from blood (not recorded which). J is TRBJ2-5 and V is TRBV29-1; a weak D match, TRBD2 (6 bases). The CDR3 loop reads CSVRGQETQYF. The CDR3 region has the DNA TGCAGCGTCCGGGGGCAAGAGACCCAGTACTTC. The variable domain in full, with the rest retrieved from reference TRBV29-1 and TRBJ2-5, is SAVISQKPSRDICQRGTSLTIQCQVDSQVTMMFWYRQQPGQSLTLIATANQGSEATYESGFVIDKFPISRPNLTFSTLTVSNMSPEDSSIYLCSVRGQETQYFGPGTRLLVL.